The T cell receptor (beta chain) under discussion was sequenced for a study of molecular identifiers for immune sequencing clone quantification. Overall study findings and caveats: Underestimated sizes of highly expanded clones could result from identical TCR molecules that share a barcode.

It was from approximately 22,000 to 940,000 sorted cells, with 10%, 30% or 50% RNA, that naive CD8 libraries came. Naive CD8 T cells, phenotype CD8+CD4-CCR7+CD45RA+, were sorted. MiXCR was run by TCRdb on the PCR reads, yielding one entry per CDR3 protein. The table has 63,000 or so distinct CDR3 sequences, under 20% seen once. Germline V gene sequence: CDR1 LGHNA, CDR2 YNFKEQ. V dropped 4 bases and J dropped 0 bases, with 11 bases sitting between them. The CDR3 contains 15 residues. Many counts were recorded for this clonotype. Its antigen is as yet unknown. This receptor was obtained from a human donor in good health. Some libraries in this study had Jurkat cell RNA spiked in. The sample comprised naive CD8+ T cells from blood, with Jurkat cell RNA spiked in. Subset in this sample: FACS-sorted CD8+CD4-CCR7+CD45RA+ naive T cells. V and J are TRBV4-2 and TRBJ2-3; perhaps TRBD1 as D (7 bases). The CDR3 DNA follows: TGTGCCAGCAGCCTAGGAGGGGGCAGCACAGATACGCAGTATTTT. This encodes CASSLGGGSTDTQYF.